In this sample, the clone carrying this T cell receptor (beta chain) turned up many times. The antigen remains undetermined. The data stem from a study of breast tumors, draining lymph nodes, adjacent tissues. Study observations and caveats: Luminal-like breast cancer showed significantly higher tumor–nontumor repertoire similarity than basal-like.

Axillary draining lymph nodes of breast cancer patients supplied the node samples. Via MiXCR, TCRdb re-called the multiplex PCR reads, giving one row per CDR3 protein. Altogether some 130,000 distinct CDR3 sequences are present, about 20% being singletons, with the ten largest covering roughly 3.6%. The CDR3 has 14 residues. Trimming at V came to 6 bases and at J to 5 bases, leaving 10 bases not matched to a gene. Per the germline V gene, CDR1 is SGHRS and CDR2 is YFSETQ. The genes are TRBV5-1 and TRBJ2-5; TRBD2 matches at 7 bases. The receptor was isolated from a female donor with breast cancer. Some clones in this sample may be carry-over from other donors' samples. What was sequenced was axillary lymph node tissue. CDR3: CASNPAGRVETQYF. The CDR3 region has the DNA TGCGCCAGCAACCCAGCGGGGAGGGTGGAGACCCAGTACTTC.